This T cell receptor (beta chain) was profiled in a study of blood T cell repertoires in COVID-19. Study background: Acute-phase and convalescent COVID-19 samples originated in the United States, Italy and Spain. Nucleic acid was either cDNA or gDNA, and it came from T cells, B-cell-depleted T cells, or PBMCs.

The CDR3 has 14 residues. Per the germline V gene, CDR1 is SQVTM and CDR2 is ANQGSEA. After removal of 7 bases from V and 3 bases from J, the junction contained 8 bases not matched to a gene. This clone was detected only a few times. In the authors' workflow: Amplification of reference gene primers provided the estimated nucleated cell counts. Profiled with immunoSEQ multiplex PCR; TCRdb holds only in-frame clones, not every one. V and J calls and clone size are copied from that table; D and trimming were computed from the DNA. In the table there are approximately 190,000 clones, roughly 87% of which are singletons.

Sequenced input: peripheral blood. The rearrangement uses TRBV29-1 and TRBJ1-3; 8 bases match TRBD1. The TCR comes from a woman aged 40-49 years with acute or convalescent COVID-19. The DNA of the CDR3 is TGCAGCGCTTCCCGGGACAGGTTTGGAAACACCATATATTTT. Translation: CSASRDRFGNTIYF.